The TCR beta chain described here comes from a study of T cell responses to AZD1222 COVID-19 vaccine. Notes on the study in general: CD4 TCRs linked to vaccination spanned spike, dominating at 160-218 and 743-854. After the peak T cell response, and only then, were repertoires sampled. Spike-specific TCR breadth and depth both grew after two AZD1222 doses.

Second doses that came at about 4 or about 12 weeks were put together. Germline V CDR1 and CDR2: MGHRA, YSYEKL. The CDR3 loop spans 13 amino acids. The V end lost 3 bases, the J end lost 7 bases, and 10 bases lay between the germline ends. Profiling relied on immunoSEQ multiplex PCR, and the TCRdb table lists in-frame clones only, not all of them. The table includes approximately 91,000 clones, 91% detected once. Comments on this clone: The antigen is undetermined.

V usage is TRBV4-1 and J usage is TRBJ2-1; D is unclear. This specimen consisted of peripheral blood, obtained 28 days after the second AZD1222 dose. The sequence derives from an adult who received the AZD1222 COVID-19 vaccine. The CDR3 sequence is CASSQWAVNEQFF. The CDR3 DNA reads TGCGCCAGCAGCCAGTGGGCGGTAAATGAGCAGTTCTTC.